This T cell receptor beta chain was sequenced for a study of Ad26.COV2.S vaccination and SARS-CoV-2 variants. Across the whole study: Doses of Ad26.COV2.S were injected into muscle once or twice, 56 days apart. Study observations and caveats: Responses of spike-specific T cells (both CD8+ and CD4+) reportedly showed substantial breadth after vaccination.

Data came from immunoSEQ multiplex PCR; TCRdb stores just in-frame clones and leaves some out. The sample contains 400,000 to 500,000 clones, roughly 87% of which appear only once. Specified treatment: over 15 received Ad26.COV2.S at low or high dose, single or two shots; several received placebo; per-sample allocation not given. Each sample was drawn 63 days after the first injection (of vaccine or placebo). This CDR3 has 16 amino acids. The germline gives CDR1 SGHTA, CDR2 FQGNSA. Trimming removed 6 bases from V and 3 bases from J; junction bases left unmatched: 4. Turning to this clone: Its antigen is undetermined.

V is TRBV7-2 and J is TRBJ2-1; 14 nucleotides agree with TRBD2. The sequenced sample was peripheral blood, obtained in a trial of Ad26.COV2.S vaccine versus placebo. The sequence was obtained from a person aged 18-60 years who received the Ad26.COV2.S COVID-19 vaccine or a placebo. The CDR3 DNA reads as TGTGCCAGCAGGACTAGCGGGGGGGCCGACTACAATGAGCAGTTCTTC. Residues: CASRTSGGADYNEQFF.